This T cell receptor beta chain was retrieved from a study of blood T cell repertoires in COVID-19. This clone was detected a few times. The repertoire was sequenced with immunoSEQ multiplex PCR; TCRdb's copy has only in-frame clones and lacks some. The table lists some 330,000 clones, 87% of them singletons. The CDR3 is 15 residues long. J was trimmed by 4 bases and V by 5 bases; bases with no gene match: 6. CDR1 and CDR2 (germline): MNHEY, SVGAGI. This chain links TRBV6-5 with TRBJ2-2, with 8 bases lining up with TRBD1. This clonotype was obtained from a man between 35 and 55 years old in a cohort exposed to, infected with or recovered from COVID-19 (not recorded which). The sample consisted of PBMCs or T cells enriched from blood (not recorded which). This CDR3 reads CASSQGTGVTGELFF. The CDR3 DNA follows: TGTGCCAGCAGTCAGGGGACAGGCGTCACCGGGGAGCTGTTTTTT.